A single sample gave rise to the 26 T cell receptor beta chains below, sequenced in a study of neurological immune-mediated disorders. TCRdb itself ran the 5' RACE reads through MiXCR, one entry per CDR3 protein. The top ten clones hold 7% to 8.5% of a sample with around 26,000 distinct CDR3 sequences, about 3.5% of them seen once. The material sequenced was PBMCs. All receptors derive from a woman aged 25 to 45 with multiple sclerosis.

At least ten counts were recorded for this clonotype. This CDR3 reads CAISGNSRDSQETQYF. The CDR3 DNA sequence: TGTGCCATCAGTGGAAACTCCCGGGACAGCCAAGAGACCCAGTACTTC. This chain connects TRBV10-3 to TRBJ2-5; 7 bases match TRBD1. The CDR3 is 16 residues long. CDR1 and CDR2 from the germline V gene are ENHRY and SYGVKD. V was pared by 4 bases and J by 1 base, with 9 bases of the junction left unmatched.

This clonotype has ten or more counts. Since a much larger clone is just one base distant, this may be a read error. This chain joins TRBV5-1 and TRBJ2-7, with D possibly being TRBD2 (5 bases). Germline CDR1 and CDR2: SGHRS and YFSETQ. The CDR3 is 13 amino acids. The ends were cut back, 3 bases at V and 3 bases at J, with 10 bases in the middle. This chain's CDR3 is CASSSGIDYEQYF. The CDR3 region has the DNA TGCGCCAGCAGCTCGGGAATCGACTACGAGCAGTACTTC. Full variable domain (remainder filled in from reference TRBV5-1 and TRBJ2-7): KAGVTQTPRYLIKTRGQQVTLSCSPISGHRSVSWYQQTPGQGLQFLFEYFSETQRNKGNFPGRFSGRQFSNSRSEMNVSTLELGDSALYLCASSSGIDYEQYFGPGTRLTVT.

In its sample, this clonotype is medium-sized. The V call is TRBV27, the J call TRBJ1-5; D is perhaps TRBD1 (6 bases). This CDR3 is built from 13 residues. The ends were cut back, 5 bases at V and 4 bases at J, with 9 bases in the middle. Germline V gives CDR1 MNHEY, CDR2 SMNVEV (reference sequence). The CDR3 region is CASSPTGNQPQHF. The DNA of the CDR3 is TGTGCCAGCAGTCCTACAGGGAATCAGCCCCAGCATTTT.

This clonotype was seen ten or more times. The rearrangement links TRBV12-3 or TRBV12-4 to TRBJ2-2; TRBD2 matches at 7 bases. Unmatched junction bases numbered 1, after V lost 0 bases and J lost 6 bases. There are 14 residues in the CDR3. The CDR3 DNA is TGTGCCAGCAGTTTAGCCGCGGGGGCCGGGGAGCTGTTTTTT. Its protein is CASSLAAGAGELFF.

This clonotype was recorded at least ten times. This chain connects TRBV5-1 to TRBJ1-2; 7 bases are shared with TRBD1. Germline V gives CDR1 SGHRS, CDR2 YFSETQ. Trimming cost V 3 bases and J 4 bases; bases outside gene matches: 6. The CDR3 loop spans 14 amino acids. The CDR3 sequence: CASSWSQGFYGYTF. CDR3 in DNA: TGCGCCAGCAGCTGGTCACAGGGGTTCTATGGCTACACCTTC.

This clonotype has at least ten counts. V and J are TRBV9 and TRBJ2-3; D possibly uses TRBD1 or TRBD2 (5 bases each). The CDR3 is 17 amino acids. Trimming shortened V by 5 bases and J by 4 bases, and 23 bases separated the two germline ends. Germline V CDR1 and CDR2: SGDLS, YYNGEE. The CDR3 DNA sequence: TGTGCCAGCAGTTACCTTTCCGGGACCCGTAGTCCAGATACGCAGTATTTT. This translates into CASSYLSGTRSPDTQYF.

This clonotype was counted at least ten times. The V gene is TRBV7-2, the J gene TRBJ2-7; 8 bases fit TRBD1. J was trimmed by 0 bases and V by 4 bases; bases with no gene match: 5. The CDR3 has 15 amino acids. CDR1 is SGHTA and CDR2 is FQGNSA in the germline V gene. CDR3 region: CASSSDRASSYEQYF. CDR3 in DNA: TGTGCCAGCAGCTCGGACAGGGCGAGCTCCTACGAGCAGTACTTC.

At least ten counts were recorded for this clonotype. This sequence joins TRBV28 and TRBJ2-4; 10 nucleotides align to TRBD1. The CDR3 contains 13 residues. V was pared by 9 bases and J by 6 bases, with 5 bases of the junction left unmatched. Germline V gives CDR1 MDHEN, CDR2 SYDVKM. CDR3 loop: CASYRDRGNIQYF. The DNA for the CDR3 is TGTGCCAGTTACCGGGACAGGGGAAACATTCAGTACTTC.

With regard to this clonotype: This may come from a read error, since a much larger clone is one base off. V is TRBV2 and J is TRBJ1-5; 7 bases map to TRBD1. The CDR3 extends over 15 amino acids. Germline CDR1 reads SNHLY; CDR2 reads FYNNEI. CDR3 DNA sequence: TGTGCCAGCAGGACAGGGTTCGGAAGCAATCAGCCCCAGAATTTT. Its protein product is CASRTGFGSNQPQNF.

Ten or more counts support this clonotype. The chain employs TRBV5-4 and TRBJ2-1, with 8 bases aligning to TRBD2. Germline V gene data show CDR1 as SGHNT and CDR2 as YYREEE (reference sequence). The junction had 5 bases not matched to a gene; V was cut back by 0 bases and J by 9 bases. The CDR3 runs to 14 residues. In nucleotides, the CDR3 is TGTGCCAGCAGCTTGGATCCGGGGGGGCGTGAGCAGTTCTTC. It yields the protein CASSLDPGGREQFF. The full variable domain, completed using reference TRBV5-4 and TRBJ2-1, is ETGVTQSPTHLIKTRGQQVTLRCSSQSGHNTVSWYQQALGQGPQFIFQYYREEENGRGNFPPRFSGLQFPNYSSELNVNALELDDSALYLCASSLDPGGREQFFGPGTRLTVL.

This clonotype has only a few counts. A much larger clonotype is one base distant, so this may be a read error. The chain combines TRBV5-1 with TRBJ2-1; D is perhaps TRBD2 (5 bases). The CDR3 extends over 13 amino acids. Germline V CDR1 and CDR2: SGHRS, YFSETQ. The ends were cut back, 7 bases at V and 5 bases at J, with 13 bases in the middle. The CDR3 loop is CASRTGTNNEQFF. The CDR3 region has the DNA TGCGCCAGCCGGACGGGAACTAACAATGAGCAGTTCTTC. The whole variable domain, filled in from reference TRBV5-1 and TRBJ2-1, reads KAGVTQTPRYLIKTRGQQVTLSCSPISGHRSVSWYQQTPGQGLQFLFEYFSETQRNKGNFPGRFSGRQFSNSRSEMNVSTLELGDSALYLCASRTGTNNEQFFGPGTRLTVL.

This clonotype was counted many times. The chain uses TRBV5-1 and TRBJ2-7; D not certain. Trimming took off 1 base at V and 0 bases at J, with 17 bases between the two ends. Germline CDR1 is SGHRS and CDR2 is YFSETQ. This CDR3 has 17 residues. The CDR3 DNA follows: TGCGCCAGCAGCTTGTTTTTAGGGTTGCCCACCTCCTACGAGCAGTACTTC. Translation gives CASSLFLGLPTSYEQYF.

This clonotype showed up many times. The J gene is TRBJ2-7, the V gene TRBV20-1; 8 positions agree with TRBD1. Germline trimming cut 4 bases from V and 7 bases from J; bases unmatched to any gene: 12. The CDR3 has 14 amino acids. Germline V CDR1 and CDR2: DFQATT, SNEGSKA (reference sequence). CDR3 amino acids: CSANPGAGGQEQYF. In nucleotides, the CDR3 is TGCAGTGCTAACCCAGGGGCAGGGGGCCAAGAGCAGTACTTC.

This clonotype was seen ten or more times. This chain joins TRBV6-2 or TRBV6-3 and TRBJ2-3; 7 nucleotides line up with TRBD2. The length of the CDR3 is 15 residues. CDR1 is MNHEY, CDR2 SVGEGT, per germline. J gave up 1 base and V 2 bases, and 3 bases lay outside the gene matches. CDR3 residues: CASSYGGRGTDTQYF. The CDR3 coding sequence is TGTGCCAGCAGTTACGGCGGGAGAGGCACAGATACGCAGTATTTT.

The sample holds many counts of this clonotype. V gene TRBV2 combines with J gene TRBJ1-4, with D possibly being TRBD1 (5 bases). The V gene's germline CDR1 is SNHLY and CDR2 FYNNEI. Trimming removed 6 bases at V and 8 bases at J, with 19 bases between. This CDR3 comprises 15 residues. CDR3 nucleotide sequence: TGTGCCAGCAGGAAAGAGCAAGAGGGGTTCGAAAAACTGTTTTTT. It specifies CASRKEQEGFEKLFF.

This clonotype was picked up many times. The gene calls are TRBV12-3 or TRBV12-4 and TRBJ1-2, with 8 bases fitting TRBD1. CDR3 length equals 13 residues. The V gene end was trimmed by 7 bases and the J gene end by 7 bases; junction bases not matched to a gene: 8. Here the CDR3 DNA reads TGTGCCAGCAACTCGGACAGGGTGGGTGGCTACACCTTC. This sequence encodes CASNSDRVGGYTF.

This clonotype has more than one count but fewer than ten. One end of the junction fails to match germline, which may point to a read error. The chain combines TRBV5-1 with TRBJ1-6; 9 nucleotides agree with TRBD1. The germline CDR1 and CDR2 sequences are SGHRS and YFSETQ. The CDR3 consists of 14 residues. CDR3: CARTGGADNSPLNF. Written as DNA, the CDR3 is TGCGCCAGAACAGGGGGCGCGGATAATTCACCCCTCAACTTT.

In its sample, this clonotype was seen a few times. This chain connects TRBV6-1 to TRBJ2-5, with D perhaps TRBD1 or TRBD2 (6 bases each). V lost 4 bases and J lost 7, with 25 bases in between. The CDR3 has 17 amino acids. CDR1 is MNHNS, CDR2 SASEGT, per germline. CDR3: CASSGNVRGTLTGTQYF. For the CDR3, the DNA is TGTGCCAGCAGTGGAAACGTTCGCGGGACACTCACCGGGACCCAGTACTTC.

In this sample, this clonotype turned up many times. The junction does not match germline at one end; this may be a read error. The rearrangement joins TRBV5-1 to TRBJ1-5; D gene uncertain. Germline lookup yields CDR1 SGHRS and CDR2 YFSETQ. This CDR3 is 14 amino acids long. The CDR3 bases are TGCGCCAGCAGCTTGGACGCGGGAGATCAGCCCCAGAATTTT. Amino acid sequence: CASSLDAGDQPQNF.

This clonotype was detected many times. The chain recombines TRBV28 with TRBJ1-1; TRBD1 is a possible D gene (6 bases). CDR3 length: 14 residues. V lost 6 bases and J 1 base, leaving 12 bases between the germline ends. In germline, CDR1 is MDHEN, CDR2 SYDVKM. DNA of the CDR3: TGTGCCAGCAGACGGGACACCTCGAACACTGAAGCTTTCTTT. Amino acid sequence: CASRRDTSNTEAFF.

There are many counts of this clonotype. The rearrangement uses TRBV7-2 and TRBJ2-7, with TRBD1 identical over 9 bases. The V gene's germline CDR1 is SGHTA and CDR2 FQGNSA. V was pared by 5 bases and J by 3 bases, with 2 bases of the junction left unmatched. The CDR3 has 13 residues. The CDR3 bases are TGTGCCAGCAGCACGGGACAGGGCTACGAGCAGTACTTC. Translating gives CASSTGQGYEQYF.

This clonotype is labeled medium-sized (0.01 to 0.1%). The chain employs TRBV5-1 and TRBJ2-7, with TRBD2 as a possible D gene (5 bases). V lost 0 bases, J lost 5 bases, and 9 bases lay in between. This CDR3 has 13 residues. Germline values: CDR1 SGHRS, CDR2 YFSETQ. CDR3 bases: TGCGCCAGCAGCTTGGGTAGCGTGGACGAGCAGTACTTC. As protein: CASSLGSVDEQYF.

This clonotype was seen at least ten times. This chain connects TRBV7-9 to TRBJ2-7; D is possibly TRBD1 (6 bases). Trimming took 5 bases from V and 7 from J, leaving 18 bases between them. The germline V gene has CDR1 SEHNR and CDR2 FQNEAQ (reference sequence). The CDR3 has 14 residues. The CDR3 region has the DNA TGTGCCAGCAGCAACGGCAGGGGTGTCAAAGAGCAGTACTTC. Translated: CASSNGRGVKEQYF.

Relative to its sample, this clonotype is medium-sized (0.01 to 0.1%). The chain joins TRBV6-1 to TRBJ2-7; 10 positions match TRBD2. Trimming took 5 bases from V and 0 from J; bases not matched to a gene: 4. Germline assignment: CDR1 MNHNS and CDR2 SASEGT. The CDR3 runs to 15 residues. The CDR3 loop reads CASSSLAGNSYEQYF. DNA of the CDR3: TGTGCCAGCAGTTCACTAGCGGGGAACTCCTACGAGCAGTACTTC.

This clonotype was recorded at least ten times. This sequence joins TRBV12-3 or TRBV12-4 and TRBJ1-1; the match to TRBD1 covers 8 bases. The CDR3 is 14 residues long. Unmatched junction bases numbered 8, after V lost 6 bases and J lost 5 bases. CDR3 sequence: CASSRQGAGTEAFF. DNA of the CDR3: TGTGCCAGCAGCCGGCAGGGGGCCGGTACTGAAGCTTTCTTT.

This clonotype was picked up many times. The chain carries TRBV24-1 and TRBJ2-5; TRBD1 or TRBD2 may be the D gene (5 bases each). With 5 bases removed from V and 2 bases from J, the gap between germline ends came to 14 bases. Germline CDR1 and CDR2: KGHDR and SFDVKD. This CDR3 spans 15 amino acids. The CDR3 DNA follows: TGTGCCACCAGTGCCCCGGGGACGGCACAAGAGACCCAGTACTTC. Encoded protein: CATSAPGTAQETQYF.